This TCR beta chain was sequenced in a study of blood T cell repertoires in COVID-19. At the level of the study: The analysed material was cDNA or gDNA that came from T cells, B-cell-depleted T cells, or PBMCs.

Authors' methods: Amplification of reference gene primers provided the estimated nucleated cell counts. Sequencing was performed with immunoSEQ multiplex PCR; in TCRdb, only in-frame clones are kept and a portion is missing. The V and J calls and clone size are taken from that table; D and trimming were inferred from the DNA. The table records approximately 140,000 clones, 70% to 90% of them present only once. The CDR3 runs 13 residues. Germline V gene data show CDR1 as SGHNT and CDR2 as YYREEE (reference sequence). V lost 5 bases to trimming and J lost 4 bases; unmatched junction nucleotides: 2. What was sequenced was peripheral blood. The sequence was obtained from a human donor in a cohort sampled during active COVID-19. The V gene is TRBV5-4, the J gene TRBJ2-5; 10 bases map to TRBD2. CDR3 loop: CASRAGGRETQYF. The CDR3 region has the DNA TGTGCCAGCAGAGCGGGGGGGCGAGAGACCCAGTACTTC.